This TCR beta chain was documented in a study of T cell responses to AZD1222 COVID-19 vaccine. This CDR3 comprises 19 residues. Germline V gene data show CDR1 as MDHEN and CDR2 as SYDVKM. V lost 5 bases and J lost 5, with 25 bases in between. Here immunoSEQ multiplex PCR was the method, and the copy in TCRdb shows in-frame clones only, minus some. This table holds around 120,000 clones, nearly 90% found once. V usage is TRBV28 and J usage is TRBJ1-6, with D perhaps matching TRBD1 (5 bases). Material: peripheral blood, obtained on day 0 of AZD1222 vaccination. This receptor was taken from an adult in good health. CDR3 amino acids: CASSPHTTGSRVDNSPLHF. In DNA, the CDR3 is TGTGCCAGCAGTCCCCATACCACAGGATCCCGGGTGGATAATTCACCCCTCCACTTT.